Shown below are 7 T cell receptor beta chains from a single sample sequenced in a study of naive and memory T cell subsets. The library had UMIs added by 3' ligation of an oligonucleotide to TCR cDNA. Ligated cDNA underwent four rounds of PCR with nested alpha and beta constant region primers and SP2. TCRdb processed the 5' RACE reads anew with MiXCR; each CDR3 protein has one entry. The top ten clones hold roughly 9.7% of a sample with 50,000 or so distinct CDR3 sequences, over 7% of them seen once. These receptor sequences come from a male donor in good health.

The J gene is TRBJ2-7, the V gene TRBV12-5; D is unclear. Germline V gene data show CDR1 as LGHNT and CDR2 as FRNRAP. V lost 3 bases, J lost 0 bases, and 6 bases lay in between. CDR3 size: 13 residues. The CDR3 sequence is CASGFEVSYEQYF. The DNA for the CDR3 is TGTGCTAGTGGTTTCGAGGTCTCCTACGAGCAGTACTTC.

The sample holds many counts of this clonotype. This sequence joins TRBV4-1 and TRBJ2-1, with D possibly called TRBD1 or TRBD2 (5 bases each). There are 17 residues in the CDR3. CDR1 and CDR2 (germline): MGHRA, YSYEKL. The V and J ends lost 0 bases and 2 bases respectively, with 14 bases between them. CDR3 protein: CASSQETGTQTYNEQFF. The DNA of the CDR3 is TGCGCCAGCAGCCAAGAAACCGGGACCCAGACCTACAATGAGCAGTTCTTC.

The J gene is TRBJ1-1, the V gene TRBV19; D may be TRBD1 (5 bases). With 3 bases removed from V and 4 bases from J, the gap between germline ends came to 12 bases. In germline, CDR1 is LNHDA, CDR2 SQIVND (reference sequence). The CDR3 covers 14 residues. The CDR3 here is CASSMRGEGTEAFF. The CDR3 DNA reads TGTGCCAGTAGTATGCGGGGGGAGGGCACTGAAGCTTTCTTT.

This clonotype was recorded a few times. The chain joins TRBV6-6 to TRBJ2-7, with D possibly matching TRBD1 (6 bases). Trimming took off 4 bases at V and 3 bases at J, with 16 bases between the two ends. The CDR3 spans 15 residues. Germline CDR1 is MNHNY and CDR2 is SVGAGI (reference sequence). The CDR3 loop reads CASSFSGQADYEQYF. In DNA form, the CDR3 reads TGTGCCAGCAGTTTTTCGGGACAAGCTGACTACGAGCAGTACTTC.

In this sample, this clonotype turned up a few times. The chain links TRBV3-1 to TRBJ2-5; 8 bases are shared with TRBD1. J was trimmed by 4 bases and V by 4 bases; bases with no gene match: 8. The CDR3 has 15 residues. The V gene's germline CDR1 is LGHDT and CDR2 YNNKEL (reference sequence). The DNA of the CDR3 is TGTGCCAGCAGCCGACTCCAGGGGGCTCTAGAGACCCAGTACTTC. Translated, it gives CASSRLQGALETQYF.

In this sample, this clonotype turned up many times. The rearrangement uses TRBV7-9 and TRBJ2-3; 10 bases agree with TRBD2. The length of the CDR3 is 15 residues. Germline trimming cut 4 bases from V and 6 bases from J; bases unmatched to any gene: 7. Germline values: CDR1 SEHNR, CDR2 FQNEAQ (reference sequence). The CDR3 region is CASSSLAGSPDTQYF. CDR3 sequence (DNA): TGTGCCAGCAGCTCACTAGCGGGAAGTCCGGATACGCAGTATTTT.

This clonotype has a single count. One end of the junction fails to match germline, which may point to a read error. This chain connects TRBV3-1 to TRBJ2-7; tentative D call: TRBD2 (6 bases). From germline, CDR1 is LGHDT and CDR2 YNNKEL (reference sequence). This CDR3 has 13 residues. CDR3 sequence: CASSQEDGGNQDF. CDR3 nucleotide sequence: TGTGCCAGCAGCCAAGAGGACGGGGGAAATCAGGACTTC.